The rows below give T cell receptor beta chains drawn from one sample of a study of patients and donors after allogeneic stem cell transplantation. MiXCR was run by TCRdb on the RT-PCR reads, yielding one entry per CDR3 protein. The data contain some 960,000 distinct CDR3 sequences, around 17% of them singletons. The sequenced sample was blood, either unsorted or a sorted T cell fraction (not recorded which). The receptors were sampled from a human donor who was either an allogeneic HSCT recipient or a stem cell or donor lymphocyte infusion donor (not recorded which). It is not recorded whose cells these are; they may come from a transplant donor. Each CDR3 is given with its conserved first and last residue. D genes are given only for firm matches. Clone size, where shown, is once, few, many, or a class for clones that have expanded.

j_call: TRBJ1-1
clone_size: -
v_call: TRBV14
d_call: -
cdr3_nt: TGTGCCAGCAGCAGCGAGGGATCGAACACTGAAGCTTTCTTT
cdr3_aa: CASSSEGSNTEAFF

j_call: TRBJ2-1
clone_size: -
v_call: TRBV4-2
d_call: -
cdr3_nt: TGTGCCAGCAGCCAAGAAAACCCGCTCGGTGAGCAGTTCTTC
cdr3_aa: CASSQENPLGEQFF

j_call: TRBJ2-5
clone_size: few
v_call: TRBV4-2
d_call: TRBD2
cdr3_nt: TGTGCCAGCAGCCCATTCGCAGCGGGGGTCCAAGAGACCCAGTACTTC
cdr3_aa: CASSPFAAGVQETQYF

j_call: TRBJ2-3
clone_size: few
v_call: TRBV4-3
d_call: -
cdr3_nt: TGCGCCAGCAGCCAAGAGAGAGATCCCCGGGGAGATACGCAGTATTTT
cdr3_aa: CASSQERDPRGDTQYF

j_call: TRBJ2-3
clone_size: -
v_call: TRBV20-1
d_call: TRBD2
cdr3_nt: TGCAGTGCCCCCTCAGCGGGGGCCAGGAGGGATACGCAGTATTTT
cdr3_aa: CSAPSAGARRDTQYF

j_call: TRBJ2-7
clone_size: -
v_call: TRBV7-7
d_call: TRBD2
cdr3_nt: TGTGCTAGCAGCCCCGAGCGGGGGCCTACCTACGAGCAGTACTTC
cdr3_aa: CASSPERGPTYEQYF

j_call: TRBJ2-2
clone_size: -
v_call: TRBV6-1
d_call: TRBD2
cdr3_nt: TGTGCCAGCAAGGGTGGACTAGCGGGGCCAACGGGAACCGGGGAGCTGTTTTTT
cdr3_aa: CASKGGLAGPTGTGELFF

j_call: TRBJ2-5
clone_size: -
v_call: TRBV27
d_call: TRBD1
cdr3_nt: TGTGCCAGCAGTCCTTGGACAGGGGGGGAGACCCAGTACTTC
cdr3_aa: CASSPWTGGETQYF

j_call: TRBJ1-1
clone_size: -
v_call: TRBV3-1
d_call: -
cdr3_nt: TGTGCCAGCAGCCAAGGGTTACGGCTCCAGACTGAAGCTTTCTTT
cdr3_aa: CASSQGLRLQTEAFF

j_call: TRBJ2-3
clone_size: many
v_call: TRBV6-5
d_call: TRBD2
cdr3_nt: TGTGCCAGCAGTTACTCAACTAGCGGGAGGGGCCCAGATACGCAGTATTTT
cdr3_aa: CASSYSTSGRGPDTQYF

j_call: TRBJ2-1
clone_size: few
v_call: TRBV12-3/TRBV12-4
d_call: -
cdr3_nt: TGTGCCAGCAGTTTAGAAAGCGGAGACAATGAGCAGTTCTTC
cdr3_aa: CASSLESGDNEQFF

j_call: TRBJ1-1
clone_size: once
v_call: TRBV19
d_call: -
cdr3_nt: TGTGCCAGTAGTCTCCTAGGGTCGTCCCTTGAAGCTTTCTTT
cdr3_aa: CASSLLGSSLEAFF

j_call: TRBJ2-6
clone_size: -
v_call: TRBV5-1
d_call: -
cdr3_nt: TGCGCCAGCAGCTTTTCCCAAGCCTCTGGGGCCAACGTCCTGACTTTC
cdr3_aa: CASSFSQASGANVLTF

j_call: TRBJ2-3
clone_size: few
v_call: TRBV5-1
d_call: TRBD2
cdr3_nt: TGCGCCAGCAGCCTCCCGACTAGCGGGAGTTCAGATACGCAGTATTTT
cdr3_aa: CASSLPTSGSSDTQYF

j_call: TRBJ1-1
clone_size: -
v_call: TRBV11-3
d_call: -
cdr3_nt: TGTGCCAGCAGCCTCAACCACATCGGGGGGAACACTGAAGCTTTCTTT
cdr3_aa: CASSLNHIGGNTEAFF

j_call: TRBJ2-7
clone_size: -
v_call: TRBV11-2
d_call: -
cdr3_nt: TGTGCCAGCAGCTTCGCGATACAGGGATCCGACGAGCAGTACTTC
cdr3_aa: CASSFAIQGSDEQYF

j_call: TRBJ2-1
clone_size: -
v_call: TRBV6-1
d_call: -
cdr3_nt: TGTGCCAGTCGGGACGGATACAATGAGCAGTTCTTC
cdr3_aa: CASRDGYNEQFF

j_call: TRBJ1-4
clone_size: -
v_call: TRBV4-1
d_call: TRBD1
cdr3_nt: TGCGCCAGCGCCGGCGCGACAGGGACTCTTGGAGAAAAACTGTTTTTT
cdr3_aa: CASAGATGTLGEKLFF

j_call: TRBJ2-7
clone_size: -
v_call: TRBV30
d_call: TRBD2
cdr3_nt: TGTGCCGGGACTAGCGGGAACTCCTACGAGCAGTACTTC
cdr3_aa: CAGTSGNSYEQYF

j_call: TRBJ2-3
clone_size: -
v_call: TRBV7-2
d_call: TRBD2
cdr3_nt: TGTGCCAGCAGCTTAGTCGGCGGGGGAGTCCCGGATACGCAGTATTTT
cdr3_aa: CASSLVGGGVPDTQYF

j_call: TRBJ2-7
clone_size: -
v_call: TRBV9
d_call: TRBD1
cdr3_nt: TGTGCCAGCAGCCGGACAGGGGGCCGCTCCTACGAGCAGTACTTC
cdr3_aa: CASSRTGGRSYEQYF

j_call: TRBJ2-1
clone_size: -
v_call: TRBV9
d_call: -
cdr3_nt: TGTGCCAGCAGCGTTCAGACGGTCGGTGAGCAGTTCTTC
cdr3_aa: CASSVQTVGEQFF

j_call: TRBJ1-1
clone_size: few
v_call: TRBV6-5
d_call: TRBD1
cdr3_nt: TGTGCCAGCAGTAGACAGGGTTCAGCTTTCTTT
cdr3_aa: CASSRQGSAFF

j_call: TRBJ1-5
clone_size: many
v_call: TRBV29-1
d_call: -
cdr3_nt: TGCAGCGTTGCGACGGATCATAGCAATCAGCCCCAGCATTTT
cdr3_aa: CSVATDHSNQPQHF

j_call: TRBJ2-1
clone_size: many
v_call: TRBV12-3/TRBV12-4
d_call: -
cdr3_nt: TGTGCCAGCAGTTTTTCCGGGGCCTTCTACAATGAGCAGTTCTTC
cdr3_aa: CASSFSGAFYNEQFF

j_call: TRBJ2-1
clone_size: few
v_call: TRBV11-1
d_call: TRBD2
cdr3_nt: TGTGCCAGCAGCCTGCGTCCCGGGACTAGCGGGGGGAACGACAATGAGCAGTTCTTC
cdr3_aa: CASSLRPGTSGGNDNEQFF

j_call: TRBJ2-1
clone_size: few
v_call: TRBV7-9
d_call: TRBD2
cdr3_nt: TGTGCCAGCAGCTTAAGAGGTGGGAGGGACTACAATGAGCAGTTCTTC
cdr3_aa: CASSLRGGRDYNEQFF

j_call: TRBJ2-7
clone_size: many
v_call: TRBV2
d_call: -
cdr3_nt: TGTGCCAGCAGTTTCAGGGTGGTCGGGTACGAGCAGTACTTC
cdr3_aa: CASSFRVVGYEQYF

j_call: TRBJ1-2
clone_size: -
v_call: TRBV19
d_call: -
cdr3_nt: TGTGCCAGTAGTATGAATGAGGGAGAGAATCTTGGCTACACCTTC
cdr3_aa: CASSMNEGENLGYTF

j_call: TRBJ1-1
clone_size: few
v_call: TRBV7-2
d_call: -
cdr3_nt: TGTGCCAGCAGCTTACCCCCCTACAGGTCCGCTGAAGCTTTCTTT
cdr3_aa: CASSLPPYRSAEAFF

j_call: TRBJ2-7
clone_size: few
v_call: TRBV27
d_call: TRBD2
cdr3_nt: TGTGCCAGCAGTTTATTGGTAGCGGGCCACGAGCAGTACTTC
cdr3_aa: CASSLLVAGHEQYF

j_call: TRBJ2-3
clone_size: few
v_call: TRBV11-2
d_call: TRBD2
cdr3_nt: TGTGCCAGCAAACCCTTTCTAGCGGGAGGGGATACGCAGTATTTT
cdr3_aa: CASKPFLAGGDTQYF